One and the same sample provided the 9 T cell receptor beta chains below, sequenced in a study of cytomegalovirus exposure and HLA in healthy donors. The protocol was immunoSEQ multiplex PCR, while the TCRdb copy is restricted to in-frame clones and leaves out a portion. The sample consists of around 190,000 clones, roughly 85% of them appearing once. The sequencing sample was made of PBMCs. The receptors were gathered from a young man in good health and CMV-seropositive.

J is TRBJ2-7 and V is TRBV9; no clear D. The V and J ends lost 2 bases and 0 bases respectively, with 12 bases between them. This CDR3 is 15 amino acids long. The germline CDR1 and CDR2 sequences are SGDLS and YYNGEE. The CDR3 DNA reads TGTGCCAGCAGCGTTACAGCCGGAAGCTCCTACGAGCAGTACTTC. Its protein product is CASSVTAGSSYEQYF.

The chain recombines TRBV6-1 with TRBJ2-1; 15 nucleotides agree with TRBD2. The junction had 8 bases not matched to a gene; V was cut back by 4 bases and J by 13 bases. Germline V gives CDR1 MNHNS, CDR2 SASEGT. The CDR3 covers 15 residues. CDR3 nucleotides: TGTGCCAGCAGTGTGGGACTAGCGGGAGGTCGCGAACAGTTCTTC. The encoded protein is CASSVGLAGGREQFF.

V usage is TRBV29-1 and J usage is TRBJ1-4; perhaps TRBD1 as D (5 bases). The ends were cut back, 6 bases at V and 8 bases at J, with 16 bases in the middle. The CDR3 sequence is 13 residues long. The germline gives CDR1 SQVTM, CDR2 ANQGSEA. DNA for the CDR3: TGCAGCGTGATGTGGGGGGGGAAGGAAAAACTGTTTTTT. Its protein is CSVMWGGKEKLFF.

The V gene is TRBV28, the J gene TRBJ2-5; 7 nucleotides match TRBD1. V lost 6 bases and J lost 3; bases outside the gene matches: 4. Germline CDR1 is MDHEN and CDR2 is SYDVKM. There are 13 residues in the CDR3. This CDR3 is CASRLGGEETQYF. CDR3 DNA: TGTGCCAGCAGATTAGGGGGCGAAGAGACCCAGTACTTC.

The gene calls are TRBV5-6 and TRBJ1-1; TRBD1 agrees at 7 bases. The J segment lost 2 bases and the V segment lost 4 bases, leaving 11 bases of the junction unmatched. Germline lookup yields CDR1 SGHDT and CDR2 YYEEEE. This CDR3 is 16 amino acids long. The CDR3 nucleotides are TGTGCCAGCAGCCGAGGGAGACAGGGCCTCAACACTGAAGCTTTCTTT. It specifies CASSRGRQGLNTEAFF.

The chain recombines TRBV19 with TRBJ1-2; no firm D call. Trimming removed 9 bases from V and 2 bases from J, with 13 bases in between. CDR1 and CDR2 (germline): LNHDA, SQIVND (reference sequence). The CDR3 contains 13 residues. Written as DNA, the CDR3 is TGTGCCAGCGAGGGAGGGAACAACTATGGCTACACCTTC. Amino acids: CASEGGNNYGYTF. Based on the CDR3 plus reference TRBV19 and TRBJ1-2, the full variable domain is DGGITQSPKYLFRKEGQNVTLSCEQNLNHDAMYWYRQDPGQGLRLIYYSQIVNDFQKGDIAEGYSVSREKKESFPLTVTSAQKNPTAFYLCASEGGNNYGYTFGSGTRLTVV.

This clone was seen just once. This sequence joins TRBV4-1 and TRBJ2-1; D is undetermined. Germline V gene lookup returns CDR1 MGHRA and CDR2 YSYEKL. Trimming removed 3 bases at V and 7 bases at J, with 13 bases between. The CDR3 is 14 residues long. CDR3 amino acids: CASSHRQSGNEQFF. CDR3 DNA sequence: TGCGCCAGCAGCCACCGCCAATCCGGTAATGAGCAGTTCTTC.

This sequence joins TRBV2 and TRBJ1-2, with TRBD1 as a possible D gene (6 bases). The CDR3 length is 13 residues. CDR1 is SNHLY, CDR2 FYNNEI, per germline. V lost 5 bases and J lost 5, with 12 bases in between. The chain's CDR3 is CASSSEGVYGYTF. Written as DNA, the CDR3 is TGTGCCAGCAGTTCTGAGGGGGTGTATGGCTACACCTTC.

As regards this clone: The sample carries other DNA sequences with the same CDR3. The chain recombines TRBV5-6 with TRBJ1-4; perhaps TRBD1 as D (5 bases). This CDR3 comprises 14 residues. V was clipped by 4 bases and J by 4 bases, with 11 bases between them. The germline V gene encodes CDR1 SGHDT and CDR2 YYEEEE. CDR3 DNA sequence: TGTGCCAGCAGCCCCGGGGGTGGTAATGAAAAACTGTTTTTT. Encoded protein: CASSPGGGNEKLFF.